The T cell receptor (beta chain) under discussion was sequenced for a study of regulatory T cells in long-lasting Graves disease. Overall study results and limits: With persistent disease, TRBV28, TRBJ1-2 and TRBJ2-5 were the favored segments.

This clonotype appeared a few times. Antigen specificity is unknown. Relying on iRepertoire HTBI primers and Arm-PCR of CDR3 regions, the team built TCR beta libraries. TCRdb re-derived calls from the multiplex PCR reads in MiXCR, one entry per CDR3 protein. The repertoire holds approximately 350,000 distinct CDR3 sequences, with approximately 15% as singletons. Described time point: newly diagnosed GD, antithyroid drugs for less than 3 months. TCR sequences were obtained from RNA taken from PBMCs. The germline V and J ends were trimmed by 8 bases and 4 bases, with 15 bases remaining between them. The CDR3 sequence is 14 residues long. Germline V gives CDR1 SEHNR, CDR2 FQNEAQ (reference sequence). These same data were also listed under a study on T cells in Graves' hyperthyroidism and ophthalmopathy. Per that study: Across 18 months, stable Graves' hyperthyroidism was marked by no progression to ophthalmopathy. Subjects aged 18 to 65 presented with newly diagnosed hyperthyroidism of less than 2 months' duration.

This clonotype was sampled from a man aged 35 to 55 with Graves disease. The sequencing used peripheral blood mononuclear cells (PBMCs), collected at new diagnosis, from a patient treated with antithyroid drugs. The chain uses TRBV7-9 and TRBJ1-5; D ambiguous. The CDR3 nucleotides are TGTGCCAGCTCCGCACCCGGAACAAATCAGCCCCAGCATTTT. Its protein product is CASSAPGTNQPQHF.